This T cell receptor beta chain was sequenced for a study of identifying expanded T cells in peripheral blood. General study results and limits: Across healthy donors, higher total template counts meant significantly greater roughly two-week count variance. Over about two and four weeks, about 15 and 19 clones changed, versus approximately 1.2 between replicates.

Here immunoSEQ multiplex PCR was the method, and the copy in TCRdb shows in-frame clones only, minus some. The table has 50,000 to 65,000 clones, under 85% seen once. Details on this clone: The target antigen is unknown.

The CDR3 has 15 amino acids. Per the germline V gene, CDR1 is MNHNS and CDR2 is SASEGT. The V and J ends lost 6 bases and 5 bases respectively, with 19 bases between them. This TCR was recovered from a person aged 18 to 70 in good health. The V call is TRBV6-1, the J call TRBJ2-5; weak D call: TRBD2 (7 bases). The sequencing sample was made of blood. CDR3 in amino acids: CASRSLGGRRETQYF. For the CDR3, the DNA is TGTGCCAGCAGGAGCCTCGGGGGGCGGAGGGAGACCCAGTACTTC.